This TCR beta chain was sequenced for a study of shared clonotypes between healthy human individuals. Study-level background: Sampling drew on donors who were a couple of women and three men aged 18 to 49. Per-donor plates numbered three CD4 naive, three CD4 memory, two CD8 naive and one CD8 memory. General study findings and limits: Across a handful of donors, naive CD4 shared roughly 5.1%, naive CD8 around 3.5%, memory CD4 roughly 2.1%, memory CD8 0.35% to 0.5%.

Per the study methods: ImmunoSEQ supplied junction-only sequences lacking quality scores, so filtering was different. The data were produced by immunoSEQ multiplex PCR, yet TCRdb's version contains in-frame clones alone and is incomplete. The D gene and trimming were derived from the DNA, and the V and J assignments and clone size from that table. The sample lists some 2.1 million clones, about 93% occurring once. The naive CD8 population came from CD45RO-negative cells selected for CCR7, without terminally differentiated effector memory CD45RA+ cells. Germline values: CDR1 MNHNY, CDR2 SVGAGI (reference sequence). The CDR3 spans 12 residues. V was trimmed by 5 bases and J by 5 bases, leaving 9 bases between them. Note on this clone: Its antigen is still unknown.

This clonotype was obtained from a man younger than 35 in good health. Some clones in this sample may be carry-over from other donors' samples. The chain employs TRBV6-6 and TRBJ2-5; D gene ambiguous. The sequencing sample was made of naive CD8+ T cells from PBMCs. The CDR3 protein is CASSPDGETQYF. DNA for the CDR3: TGTGCCAGCAGTCCCGATGGGGAGACCCAGTACTTC.